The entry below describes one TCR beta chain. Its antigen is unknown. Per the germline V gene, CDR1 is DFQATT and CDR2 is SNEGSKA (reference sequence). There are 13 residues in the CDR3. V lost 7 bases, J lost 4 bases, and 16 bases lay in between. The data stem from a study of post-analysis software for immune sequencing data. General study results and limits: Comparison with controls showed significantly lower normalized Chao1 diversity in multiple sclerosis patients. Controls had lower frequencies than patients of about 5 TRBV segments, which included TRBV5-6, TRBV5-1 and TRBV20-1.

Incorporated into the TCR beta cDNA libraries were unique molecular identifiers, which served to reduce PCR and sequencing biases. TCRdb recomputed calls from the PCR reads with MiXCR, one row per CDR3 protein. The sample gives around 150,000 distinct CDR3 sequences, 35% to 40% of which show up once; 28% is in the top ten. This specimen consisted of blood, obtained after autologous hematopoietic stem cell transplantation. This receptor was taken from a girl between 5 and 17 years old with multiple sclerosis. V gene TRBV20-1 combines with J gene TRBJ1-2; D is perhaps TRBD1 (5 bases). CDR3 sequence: CSGGRGFGYGYTF. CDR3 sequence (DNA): TGCAGTGGAGGGAGGGGCTTTGGCTATGGCTACACCTTC.